Below are 8 T cell receptor beta chains sequenced from a single sample in a study of molecular identifiers for immune sequencing clone quantification. TCRdb passed the PCR reads through MiXCR, listing each CDR3 protein once. Of over 600,000 distinct CDR3 sequences in the sample, about 20% were seen once. Sequencing was done on a sample of naive CD8+ T cells from blood, with Jurkat cell RNA spiked in. The sample's subset: FACS-sorted CD8+CD4-CCR7+CD45RA+ naive T cells. These receptors came from a human donor in good health. Some libraries in this study had Jurkat cell RNA spiked in.

This clonotype was observed a handful of times. The chain recombines TRBV4-2 with TRBJ1-1, with 10 bases lining up with TRBD1. CDR1 is LGHNA, CDR2 YNFKEQ, per germline. Germline trimming cut 5 bases from V and 1 base from J; bases unmatched to any gene: 13. CDR3 length: 18 residues. The CDR3 protein is CASSEDQTGGAENTEAFF. The DNA of the CDR3 is TGTGCCAGCAGCGAGGACCAGACAGGGGGCGCGGAGAACACTGAAGCTTTCTTT.

The sample holds many counts of this clonotype. The gene calls are TRBV4-3 and TRBJ2-3; D is undetermined. Trimming took 0 bases from V and 1 from J, leaving 14 bases between them. The CDR3 contains 17 residues. CDR1 is LGHNA and CDR2 is YSLEER in the germline V gene. The CDR3 DNA is TGCGCCAGCAGCCAAGATTTTGCCTTCCAGGGCACAGATACGCAGTATTTT. The encoded protein is CASSQDFAFQGTDTQYF.

In this sample, this clonotype turned up many times. V and J are TRBV4-1 and TRBJ2-1; D is perhaps TRBD2 (7 bases). Germline CDR1 is MGHRA and CDR2 is YSYEKL. The V end was cut by 1 base, the J end by 8 bases, with 15 bases between. This CDR3 region has 15 residues. The CDR3 sequence: CASSQVSREGDEQFF. In nucleotides, the CDR3 is TGCGCCAGCAGCCAAGTCTCCAGGGAGGGGGATGAGCAGTTCTTC.

In nucleotides, the CDR3 is TGTGCCAGCAGCTTGGGACAGGGGTATAACTATGGCTACACCTTC. Translation gives CASSLGQGYNYGYTF. J is TRBJ1-2 and V is TRBV11-2, with 10 bases fitting TRBD1. The CDR3 sequence is 15 residues long. V lost 3 bases and J lost 1; bases outside the gene matches: 2. Germline V gives CDR1 SGHAT, CDR2 FQNNGV.

This clonotype was recorded at least ten times. This chain uses TRBV18 with TRBJ1-1, with TRBD1 as a possible D gene (5 bases). The length of the CDR3 is 16 residues. The ends were cut back, 4 bases at V and 0 bases at J, with 15 bases in the middle. The germline CDR1 and CDR2 sequences are KGHSH and LQKENI. The CDR3 coding sequence is TGTGCCAGCTCACAGGGGACGTCTCGGATGAACACTGAAGCTTTCTTT. Protein sequence: CASSQGTSRMNTEAFF.

This clonotype was found many times. The chain recombines TRBV12-3 or TRBV12-4 with TRBJ1-2, with 10 positions matching TRBD1. The CDR3 runs to 15 residues. V lost 6 bases and J lost 4; bases outside the gene matches: 8. CDR3 sequence: CASRFGTGDFYGYTF. The CDR3 bases are TGTGCCAGCAGATTCGGGACAGGGGATTTCTATGGCTACACCTTC.

At least ten counts were recorded for this clonotype. The V and J genes are TRBV7-9 and TRBJ2-7; D uncertain. There are 14 residues in the CDR3. V lost 1 base and J lost 0, with 7 bases in between. Per germline, CDR1 SEHNR and CDR2 FQNEAQ (reference sequence). The CDR3 DNA reads as TGTGCCAGCAGCTTAGTACCCGTCTCCTACGAGCAGTACTTC. Protein: CASSLVPVSYEQYF.

The gene calls are TRBV9 and TRBJ2-6; 10 bases align to TRBD1. The CDR3 is made up of 18 amino acids. From germline, CDR1 is SGDLS and CDR2 YYNGEE. Trimming at V came to 4 bases and at J to 0 bases, leaving 7 bases not matched to a gene. The CDR3 DNA follows: TGTGCCAGCAGCCCCCGGGACAGGGGTTTCTCTGGGGCCAACGTCCTGACTTTC. Its protein is CASSPRDRGFSGANVLTF.